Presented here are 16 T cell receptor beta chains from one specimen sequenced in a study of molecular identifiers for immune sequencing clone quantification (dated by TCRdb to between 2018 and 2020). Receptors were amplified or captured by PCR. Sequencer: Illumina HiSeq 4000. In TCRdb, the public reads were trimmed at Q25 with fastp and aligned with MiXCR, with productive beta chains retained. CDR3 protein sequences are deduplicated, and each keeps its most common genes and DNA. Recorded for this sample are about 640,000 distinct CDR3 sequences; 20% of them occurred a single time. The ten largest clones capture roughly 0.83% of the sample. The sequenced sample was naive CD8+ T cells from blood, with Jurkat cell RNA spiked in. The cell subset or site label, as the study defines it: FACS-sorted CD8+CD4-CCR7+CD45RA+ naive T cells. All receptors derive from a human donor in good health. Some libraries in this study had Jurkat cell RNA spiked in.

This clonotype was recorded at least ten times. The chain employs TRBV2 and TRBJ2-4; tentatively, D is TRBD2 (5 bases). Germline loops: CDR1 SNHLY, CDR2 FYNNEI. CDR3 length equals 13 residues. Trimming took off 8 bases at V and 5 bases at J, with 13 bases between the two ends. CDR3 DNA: TGTGCCAGCCAAGAGGGTAACGAAAACATTCAGTACTTC. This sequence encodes CASQEGNENIQYF.

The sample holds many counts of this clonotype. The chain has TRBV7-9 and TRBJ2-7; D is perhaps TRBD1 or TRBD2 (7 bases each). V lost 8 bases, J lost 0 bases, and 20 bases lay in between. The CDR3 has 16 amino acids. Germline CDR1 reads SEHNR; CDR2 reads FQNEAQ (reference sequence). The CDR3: CASGGAGQRNSYEQYF. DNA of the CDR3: TGTGCCAGCGGGGGGGCGGGACAGCGTAACTCCTACGAGCAGTACTTC.

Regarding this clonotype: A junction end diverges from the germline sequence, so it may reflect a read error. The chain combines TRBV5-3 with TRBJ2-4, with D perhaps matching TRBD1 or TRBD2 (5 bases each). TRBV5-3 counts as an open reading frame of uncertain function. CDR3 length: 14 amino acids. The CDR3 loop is CASSSEGLGLSGYF. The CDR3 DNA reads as TGTGCCAGCAGCTCGGAAGGACTGGGGCTTTCGGGGTACTTC.

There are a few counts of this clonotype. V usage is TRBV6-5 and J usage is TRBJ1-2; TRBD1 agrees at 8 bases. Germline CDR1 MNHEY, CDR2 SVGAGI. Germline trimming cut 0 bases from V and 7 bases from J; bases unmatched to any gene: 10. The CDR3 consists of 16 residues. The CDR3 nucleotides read TGTGCCAGCAGTTACTCCGACGTCAGGGGGCGGCTTGGCTACACCTTC. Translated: CASSYSDVRGRLGYTF.

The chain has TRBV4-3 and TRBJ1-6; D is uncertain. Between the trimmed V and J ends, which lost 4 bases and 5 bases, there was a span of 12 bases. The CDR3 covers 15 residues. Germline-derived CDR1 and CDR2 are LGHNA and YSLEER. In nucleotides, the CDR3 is TGCGCCAGCAGCCCCGGGAGTGCAGATAATTCACCCCTCCACTTT. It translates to CASSPGSADNSPLHF.

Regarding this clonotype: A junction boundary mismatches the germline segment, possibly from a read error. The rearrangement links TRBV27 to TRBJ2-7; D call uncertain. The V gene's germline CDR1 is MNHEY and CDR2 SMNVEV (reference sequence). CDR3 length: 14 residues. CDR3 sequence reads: CVSSLVGSAYEQYF. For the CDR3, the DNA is TGTGTCAGCAGTTTGGTGGGTTCAGCCTACGAGCAGTACTTC.

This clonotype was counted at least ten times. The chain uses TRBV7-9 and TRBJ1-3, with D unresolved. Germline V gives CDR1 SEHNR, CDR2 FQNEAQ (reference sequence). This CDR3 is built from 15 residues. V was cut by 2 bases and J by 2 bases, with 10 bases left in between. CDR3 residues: CASSLLYFTGNTIYF. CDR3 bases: TGTGCCAGCAGCTTACTCTACTTCACTGGAAACACCATATATTTT.

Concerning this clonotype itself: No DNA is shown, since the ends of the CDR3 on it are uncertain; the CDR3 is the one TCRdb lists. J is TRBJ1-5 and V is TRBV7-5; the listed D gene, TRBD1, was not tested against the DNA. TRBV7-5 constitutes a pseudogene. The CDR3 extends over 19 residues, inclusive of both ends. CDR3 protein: CISVPVVPDVGESNQPQHF.

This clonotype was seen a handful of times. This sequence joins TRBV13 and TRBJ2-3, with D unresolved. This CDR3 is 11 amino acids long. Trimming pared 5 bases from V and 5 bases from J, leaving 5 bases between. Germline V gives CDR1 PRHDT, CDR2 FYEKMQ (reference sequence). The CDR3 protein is CASSAQDTQYF. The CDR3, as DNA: TGTGCCAGCAGCGCCCAAGATACGCAGTATTTT.

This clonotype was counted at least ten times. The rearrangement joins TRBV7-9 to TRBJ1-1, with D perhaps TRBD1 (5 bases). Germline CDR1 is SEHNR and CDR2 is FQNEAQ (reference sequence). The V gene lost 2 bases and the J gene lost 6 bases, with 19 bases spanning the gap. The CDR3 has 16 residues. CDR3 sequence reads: CASSLFPGQGGPEAFF. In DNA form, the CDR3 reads TGTGCCAGCAGCTTATTTCCTGGCCAGGGAGGGCCTGAAGCTTTCTTT.

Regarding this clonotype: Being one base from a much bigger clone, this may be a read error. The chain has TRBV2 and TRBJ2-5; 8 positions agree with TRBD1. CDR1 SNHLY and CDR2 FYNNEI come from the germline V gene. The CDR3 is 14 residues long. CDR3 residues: CAGRQTGGQETQYF. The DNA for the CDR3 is TGTGCCGGCAGACAAACAGGGGGCCAAGAGACCCAGTACTTC.

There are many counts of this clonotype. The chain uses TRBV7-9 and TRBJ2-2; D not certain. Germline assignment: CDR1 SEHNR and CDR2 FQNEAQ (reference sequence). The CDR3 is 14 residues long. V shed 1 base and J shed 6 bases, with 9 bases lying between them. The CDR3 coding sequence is TGTGCCAGCAGCTTAGTCGTCCAGGCCGGGGAGCTGTTTTTT. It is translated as CASSLVVQAGELFF.

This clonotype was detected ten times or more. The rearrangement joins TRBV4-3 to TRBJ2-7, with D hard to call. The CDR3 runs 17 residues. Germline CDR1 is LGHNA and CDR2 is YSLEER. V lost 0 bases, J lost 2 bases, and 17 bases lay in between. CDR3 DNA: TGCGCCAGCAGCCAAGAAGGATCCGGCCGCCCCCCCTACGAGCAGTACTTC. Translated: CASSQEGSGRPPYEQYF.

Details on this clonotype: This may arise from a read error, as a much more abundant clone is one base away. CDR3 protein: CASSQTKPYGYTF. The CDR3 DNA follows: TGTGCCAGCAGCCAGACAAAACCTTATGGCTACACCTTC. V is TRBV14 and J is TRBJ1-2, with no clear D. CDR1 is SGHDN, CDR2 FVKESK, per germline. V shed 3 bases and J shed 5 bases, with 10 bases lying between them. This CDR3 has 13 amino acids.

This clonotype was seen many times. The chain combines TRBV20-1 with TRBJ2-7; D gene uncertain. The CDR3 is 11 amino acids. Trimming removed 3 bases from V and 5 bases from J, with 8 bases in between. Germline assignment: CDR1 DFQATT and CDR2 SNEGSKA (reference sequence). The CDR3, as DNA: TGCAGTGCTAGTCCGGAAAACGAGCAGTACTTC. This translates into CSASPENEQYF.

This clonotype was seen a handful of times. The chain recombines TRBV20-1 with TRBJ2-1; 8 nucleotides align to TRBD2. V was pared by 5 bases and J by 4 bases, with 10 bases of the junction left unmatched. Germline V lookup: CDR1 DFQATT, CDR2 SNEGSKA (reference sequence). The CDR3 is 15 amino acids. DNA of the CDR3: TGCAGTGCTTCGCCCCCGGTAGCGGGGTACAATGAGCAGTTCTTC. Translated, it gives CSASPPVAGYNEQFF.